Described below is a single T cell receptor beta chain sequence and its context. Antigen unknown. The source of the sample is a study of tumor and adjacent non-tumor tissue in lung cancer. At the level of the study: Patients comprised about a dozen adenocarcinoma, 2 squamous cell carcinoma and 1 small cell lung cancer. Samples averaged about 3.8 million productive TCRbeta reads each.

Study outcomes and limitations: Patients with more diverse tumor TCRs had worse survival. In normal lung, the top 100 clones were significantly more dominant than in tumor.

Three rounds of nested PCR, following a modified ARM-PCR protocol, produced the TCRbeta library. Using its own MiXCR run on the multiplex PCR reads, TCRdb lists one record per CDR3 protein. The data hold 75,000 to 95,000 distinct CDR3 sequences, with under 80% observed a single time. This sample's RNA came from whole unsorted tissue. The normal lung tissue was taken more than 3 cm from the tumor edge. V gave up 3 bases and J gave up 5 bases, with 16 bases separating them. The CDR3 length is 15 residues. The germline V gene encodes CDR1 SEHNR and CDR2 FQNEAQ (reference sequence). The sequencing sample was made of distant non-tumor lung tissue. The clonotype comes from a woman aged 50 to 65 with non-small cell lung cancer. This rearrangement joins TRBV7-9 to TRBJ2-5; tentatively, D is TRBD2 (7 bases). CDR3 region: CASSFLGGPGETQYF. DNA of the CDR3: TGTGCCAGCAGCTTCTTGGGGGGGCCGGGGGAGACCCAGTACTTC.